One sample yielded the 15 T cell receptor beta chains listed below, sequenced in a study of shared clonotypes between healthy human individuals. The data were produced by immunoSEQ multiplex PCR, yet TCRdb's version contains in-frame clones alone and is incomplete. Among over a million clones listed, around 97% were seen once. The source material was naive CD4+ T cells sorted from blood. Specified subset: CD45RA+ positively selected. The receptors were sampled from a man aged 30-40 years in good health.

This chain connects TRBV6-5 to TRBJ2-1; D uncertain. V lost 7 bases to trimming and J lost 9 bases, with 10 bases between them. Germline CDR1 reads MNHEY; CDR2 reads SVGAGI. This CDR3 contains 11 residues. The chain's CDR3 is CASTGLFEQFF. In DNA form, the CDR3 reads TGTGCCAGCACCGGCCTTTTTGAGCAGTTCTTC.

This clone was seen just once. The rearrangement uses TRBV7-9 and TRBJ1-1; D is unclear. The CDR3 extends over 14 amino acids. Trimming left V 1 base short and J 4 bases short, with 10 bases between. CDR1 and CDR2 (germline): SEHNR, FQNEAQ (reference sequence). The CDR3 nucleotides are TGTGCCAGCAGCTTAGACGGGGTTAGCACTGAAGCTTTCTTT. As protein: CASSLDGVSTEAFF.

This rearrangement joins TRBV5-1 to TRBJ2-5; unclear D gene. The CDR3 is 14 residues long. Germline CDR1 is SGHRS and CDR2 is YFSETQ. V lost 3 bases, J lost 1 base, and 10 bases lay in between. CDR3 residues: CASSSPPTQETQYF. CDR3 DNA: TGCGCCAGCAGCTCCCCCCCCACCCAAGAGACCCAGTACTTC. The full variable domain, completed using reference TRBV5-1 and TRBJ2-5, is KAGVTQTPRYLIKTRGQQVTLSCSPISGHRSVSWYQQTPGQGLQFLFEYFSETQRNKGNFPGRFSGRQFSNSRSEMNVSTLELGDSALYLCASSSPPTQETQYFGPGTRLLVL.

The V and J genes are TRBV5-5 and TRBJ2-3; 7 bases match TRBD1. V dropped 0 bases and J dropped 7; count of bases not matched to a gene: 5. Germline V gene lookup returns CDR1 SGHKS and CDR2 YYEKEE (reference sequence). The CDR3 length is 14 residues. The CDR3 coding sequence is TGTGCCAGCAGCTTGGAGGACAGGCGCTATACGCAGTATTTT. Residues: CASSLEDRRYTQYF.

The CDR3 loop is CASSQVGVGGEQYF. In DNA form, the CDR3 reads TGTGCCAGCTCACAGGTCGGGGTCGGCGGGGAGCAGTACTTC. The J gene is TRBJ2-7, the V gene TRBV18; D is perhaps TRBD2 (5 bases). There are 14 residues in the CDR3. V was cut by 4 bases and J by 7 bases, with 17 bases left in between. Germline V gene data show CDR1 as KGHSH and CDR2 as LQKENI. The full variable domain, in which reference TRBV18 and TRBJ2-7 provide the parts outside the CDR3, is NAGVMQNPRHLVRRRGQEARLRCSPMKGHSHVYWYRQLPEEGLKFMVYLQKENIIDESGMPKERFSAEFPKEGPSILRIQQVVRGDSAAYFCASSQVGVGGEQYFGPGTRLTVT.

The chain recombines TRBV10-3 with TRBJ1-1, with D tentatively TRBD1 (6 bases). CDR3 size: 14 residues. Germline V gene lookup returns CDR1 ENHRY and CDR2 SYGVKD. V dropped 4 bases and J dropped 0 bases, with 9 bases sitting between them. The CDR3 DNA sequence: TGTGCCATCAGTGTAGGACAGATGAACACTGAAGCTTTCTTT. Translated, it gives CAISVGQMNTEAFF.

The chain joins TRBV9 to TRBJ2-7; TRBD1 aligns across 7 bases. The germline gives CDR1 SGDLS, CDR2 YYNGEE. There are 14 residues in the CDR3. After removal of 3 bases from V and 7 bases from J, the junction contained 10 bases not matched to a gene. The CDR3 DNA sequence: TGTGCCAGCAGCGGACTACAGGGGACGGGGGAGCAGTACTTC. Residues: CASSGLQGTGEQYF.

V and J are TRBV7-9 and TRBJ2-1; 10 bases are shared with TRBD2. V gave up 0 bases and J gave up 4 bases; unmatched junction bases: 9. Germline V gene lookup returns CDR1 SEHNR and CDR2 FQNEAQ (reference sequence). The CDR3 has 18 amino acids. CDR3 sequence: CASSLAGGLAGVYNEQFF. In DNA, the CDR3 is TGTGCCAGCAGCTTAGCTGGGGGTCTAGCGGGAGTTTACAATGAGCAGTTCTTC.

The gene calls are TRBV6-5 and TRBJ2-7, with D maybe TRBD2 (6 bases). Germline CDR1 MNHEY, CDR2 SVGAGI. This CDR3 has 15 amino acids. With 5 bases removed from V and 5 bases from J, the gap between germline ends came to 19 bases. The DNA of the CDR3 is TGTGCCAGCAGTCTACTCGGGGGAGTGAGGAACGAGCAGTACTTC. This gives the protein CASSLLGGVRNEQYF.

V gene TRBV18 combines with J gene TRBJ1-2; 11 bases map to TRBD1. Per germline, CDR1 KGHSH and CDR2 LQKENI. CDR3 size: 18 residues. V shed 3 bases, J shed 1 base, and the junction held 10 bases outside the gene matches. The CDR3: CASSPQKRTGGNNYGYTF. The CDR3 region has the DNA TGTGCCAGCTCACCCCAGAAAAGGACAGGGGGCAATAACTATGGCTACACCTTC.

A single count supports this clone. The J gene is TRBJ1-2, the V gene TRBV5-1, with 8 bases matching TRBD1. This CDR3 spans 14 amino acids. Germline V gene lookup returns CDR1 SGHRS and CDR2 YFSETQ. V lost 8 bases, J lost 4 bases, and 10 bases stayed unmatched. The CDR3 coding sequence is TGCGCCAGTAAGGACAGGGCGGAGGCCTATGGCTACACCTTC. Protein: CASKDRAEAYGYTF. The variable domain in full, completed from reference TRBV5-1 and TRBJ1-2, reads KAGVTQTPRYLIKTRGQQVTLSCSPISGHRSVSWYQQTPGQGLQFLFEYFSETQRNKGNFPGRFSGRQFSNSRSEMNVSTLELGDSALYLCASKDRAEAYGYTFGSGTRLTVV.

The chain links TRBV9 to TRBJ2-1; D ambiguous. The CDR3 is made up of 19 amino acids. Germline CDR1 SGDLS, CDR2 YYNGEE. Between the trimmed V and J ends, which lost 2 bases and 3 bases, there was a span of 24 bases. The CDR3 here is CASSVTTDLVTPNYNEQFF. In DNA, the CDR3 is TGTGCCAGCAGCGTTACGACGGATTTGGTAACACCTAACTACAATGAGCAGTTCTTC.

This rearrangement joins TRBV19 to TRBJ2-1, with D unclear. The CDR3 has 13 residues. Germline CDR1 LNHDA, CDR2 SQIVND (reference sequence). Trimming took off 5 bases at V and 5 bases at J, with 10 bases between the two ends. The CDR3: CASSWLENNEQFF. In DNA form, the CDR3 reads TGTGCCAGTAGTTGGCTAGAAAACAATGAGCAGTTCTTC.

V gene TRBV15 combines with J gene TRBJ2-7; the D gene is possibly TRBD2 (6 bases). Between the trimmed V and J ends, which lost 5 bases and 10 bases, there was a span of 15 bases. The CDR3 is 12 residues long. Germline CDR1 and CDR2: LNHNV and YYDKDF (reference sequence). In DNA form, the CDR3 reads TGTGCCACCAGCCCCCTCGCGGGGTATCAGTACTTC. Protein: CATSPLAGYQYF.

This clone was seen a few times. The CDR3 sequence is CASSGSTEQFF. In DNA, the CDR3 is TGTGCCAGCAGTGGTAGTACTGAGCAGTTCTTC. The chain uses TRBV2 and TRBJ2-1, with D unclear. CDR1 is SNHLY and CDR2 is FYNNEI in the germline V gene. With 4 bases removed from V and 9 bases from J, the gap between germline ends came to 7 bases. The CDR3 contains 11 residues. The variable domain in full, completed from reference TRBV2 and TRBJ2-1, reads EPEVTQTPSHQVTQMGQEVILRCVPISNHLYFYWYRQILGQKVEFLVSFYNNEISEKSEIFDDQFSVERPDGSNFTLKIRSTKLEDSAMYFCASSGSTEQFFGPGTRLTVL.